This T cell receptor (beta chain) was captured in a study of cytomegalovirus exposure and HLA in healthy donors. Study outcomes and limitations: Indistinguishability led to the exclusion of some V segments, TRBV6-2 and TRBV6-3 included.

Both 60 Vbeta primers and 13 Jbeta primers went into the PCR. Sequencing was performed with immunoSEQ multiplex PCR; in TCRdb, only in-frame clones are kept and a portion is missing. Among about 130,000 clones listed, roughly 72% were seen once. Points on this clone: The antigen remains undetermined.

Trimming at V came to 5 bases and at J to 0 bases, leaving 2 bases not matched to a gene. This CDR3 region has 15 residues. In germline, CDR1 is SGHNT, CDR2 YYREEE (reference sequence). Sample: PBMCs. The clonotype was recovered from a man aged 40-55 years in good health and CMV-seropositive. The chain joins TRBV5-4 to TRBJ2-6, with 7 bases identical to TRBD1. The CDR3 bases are TGTGCCAGCAGTTCAGGGGGCTCTGGGGCCAACGTCCTGACTTTC. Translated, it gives CASSSGGSGANVLTF.